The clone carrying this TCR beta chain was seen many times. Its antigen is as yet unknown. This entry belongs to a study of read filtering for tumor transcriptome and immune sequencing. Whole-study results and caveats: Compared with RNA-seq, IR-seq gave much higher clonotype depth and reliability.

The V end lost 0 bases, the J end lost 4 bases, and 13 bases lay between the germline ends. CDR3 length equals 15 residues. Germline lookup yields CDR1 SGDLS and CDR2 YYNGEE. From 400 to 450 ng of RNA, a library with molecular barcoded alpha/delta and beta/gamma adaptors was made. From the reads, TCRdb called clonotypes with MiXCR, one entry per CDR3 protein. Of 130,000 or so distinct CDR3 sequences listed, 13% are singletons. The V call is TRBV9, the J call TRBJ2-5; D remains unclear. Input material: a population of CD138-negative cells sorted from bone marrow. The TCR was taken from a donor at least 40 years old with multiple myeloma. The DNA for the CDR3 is TGTGCCAGCAGCGTAGGAGCAGACCCGGCAGAGACCCAGTACTTC. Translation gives CASSVGADPAETQYF.